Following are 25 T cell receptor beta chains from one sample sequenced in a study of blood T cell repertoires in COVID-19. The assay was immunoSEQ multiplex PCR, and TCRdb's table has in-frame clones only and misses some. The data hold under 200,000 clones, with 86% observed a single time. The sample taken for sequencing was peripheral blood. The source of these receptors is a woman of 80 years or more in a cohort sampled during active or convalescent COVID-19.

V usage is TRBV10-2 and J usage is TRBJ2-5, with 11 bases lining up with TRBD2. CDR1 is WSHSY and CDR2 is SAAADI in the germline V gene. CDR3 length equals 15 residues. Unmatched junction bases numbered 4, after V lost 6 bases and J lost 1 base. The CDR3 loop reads CASRIGTSGQETQYF. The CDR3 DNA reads TGCGCCAGCAGGATAGGGACTAGCGGCCAAGAGACCCAGTACTTC.

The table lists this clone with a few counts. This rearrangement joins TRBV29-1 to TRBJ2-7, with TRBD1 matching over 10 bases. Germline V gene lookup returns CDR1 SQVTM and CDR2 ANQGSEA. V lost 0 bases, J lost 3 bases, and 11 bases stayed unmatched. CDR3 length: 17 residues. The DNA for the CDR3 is TGCAGCGTTGAAGATTTTACCCGGGACAGGGGCCTCTACGAGCAGTACTTC. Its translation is CSVEDFTRDRGLYEQYF.

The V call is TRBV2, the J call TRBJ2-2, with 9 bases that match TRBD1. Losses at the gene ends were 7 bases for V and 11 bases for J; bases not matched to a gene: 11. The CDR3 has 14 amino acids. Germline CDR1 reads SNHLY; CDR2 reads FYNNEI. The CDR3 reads CASTSRTGVNELFF. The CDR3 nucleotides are TGTGCCAGCACCTCGCGGACAGGGGTAAATGAGCTGTTTTTT.

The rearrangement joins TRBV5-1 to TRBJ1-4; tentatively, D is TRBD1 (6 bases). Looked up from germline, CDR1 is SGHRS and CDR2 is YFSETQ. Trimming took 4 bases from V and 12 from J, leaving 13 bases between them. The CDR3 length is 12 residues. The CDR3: CASSDTGNELFF. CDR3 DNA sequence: TGCGCCAGCAGCGACACAGGGAACGAACTGTTTTTT.

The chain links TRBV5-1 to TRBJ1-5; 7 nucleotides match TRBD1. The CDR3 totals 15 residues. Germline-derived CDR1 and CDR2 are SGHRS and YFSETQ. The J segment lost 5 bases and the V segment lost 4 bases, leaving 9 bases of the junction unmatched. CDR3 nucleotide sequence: TGCGCCAGCAGCCCCGGGACAGCTGAACATCAGCCCCAGCATTTT. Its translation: CASSPGTAEHQPQHF.

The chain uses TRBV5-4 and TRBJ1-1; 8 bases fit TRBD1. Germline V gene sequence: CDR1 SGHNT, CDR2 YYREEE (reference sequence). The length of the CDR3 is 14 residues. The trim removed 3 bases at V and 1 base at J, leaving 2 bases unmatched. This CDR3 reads CASSSTGGNTEAFF. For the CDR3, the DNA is TGTGCCAGCAGCTCTACAGGGGGGAACACTGAAGCTTTCTTT.

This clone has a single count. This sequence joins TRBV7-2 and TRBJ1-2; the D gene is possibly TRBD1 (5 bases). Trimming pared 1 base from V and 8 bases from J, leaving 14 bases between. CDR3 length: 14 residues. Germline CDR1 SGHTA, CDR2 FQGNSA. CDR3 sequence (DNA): TGTGCCAGCAGCTTAGAATACGGGGGTCGAGGCTACACCTTC. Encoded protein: CASSLEYGGRGYTF. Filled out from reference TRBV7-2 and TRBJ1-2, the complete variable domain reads GAGVSQSPSNKVTEKGKDVELRCDPISGHTALYWYRQSLGQGLEFLIYFQGNSAPDKSGLPSDRFSAERTGGSVSTLTIQRTQQEDSAVYLCASSLEYGGRGYTFGSGTRLTVV.

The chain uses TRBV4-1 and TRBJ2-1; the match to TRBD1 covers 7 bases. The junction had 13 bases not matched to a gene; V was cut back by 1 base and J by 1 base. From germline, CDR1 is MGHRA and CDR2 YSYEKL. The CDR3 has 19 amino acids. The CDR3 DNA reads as TGCGCCAGCAGCCAAGTCCTCCGGGATGGGACAGCTTCCTACAATGAGCAGTTCTTC. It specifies CASSQVLRDGTASYNEQFF.

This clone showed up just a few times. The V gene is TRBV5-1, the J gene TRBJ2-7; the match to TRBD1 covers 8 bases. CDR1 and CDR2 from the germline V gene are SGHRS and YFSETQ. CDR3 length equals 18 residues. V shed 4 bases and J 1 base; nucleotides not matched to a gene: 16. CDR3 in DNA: TGCGCCAGCAGCGCTAACATACCGGGACAGGCTTCATCCTACGAGCAGTACTTC. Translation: CASSANIPGQASSYEQYF.

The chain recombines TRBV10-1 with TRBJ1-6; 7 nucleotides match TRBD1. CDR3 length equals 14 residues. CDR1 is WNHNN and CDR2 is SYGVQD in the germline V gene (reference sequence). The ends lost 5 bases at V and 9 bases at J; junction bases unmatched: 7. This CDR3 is CASSPRQGGSPLHF. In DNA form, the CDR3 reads TGCGCCAGCAGTCCGCGACAGGGAGGTTCACCCCTCCACTTT.

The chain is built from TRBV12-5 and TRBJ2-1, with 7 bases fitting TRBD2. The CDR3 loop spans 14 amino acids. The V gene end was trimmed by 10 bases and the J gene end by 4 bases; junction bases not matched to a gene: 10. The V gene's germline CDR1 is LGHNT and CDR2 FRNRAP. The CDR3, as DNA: TGTGCTACCAAGTTAGCGGGCCTTTACAATGAGCAGTTCTTC. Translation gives CATKLAGLYNEQFF.

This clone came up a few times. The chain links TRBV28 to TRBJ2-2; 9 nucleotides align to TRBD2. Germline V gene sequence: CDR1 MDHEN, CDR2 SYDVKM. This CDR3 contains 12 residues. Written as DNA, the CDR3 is TGTGCTATCAGCGGGGGGAACGGGGAGCTGTTTTTT. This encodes CAISGGNGELFF.

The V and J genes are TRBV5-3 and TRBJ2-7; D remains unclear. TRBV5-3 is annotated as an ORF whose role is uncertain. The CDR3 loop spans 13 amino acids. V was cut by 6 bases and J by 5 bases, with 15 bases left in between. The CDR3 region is CARKYPGGHEQYV. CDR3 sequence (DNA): TGTGCCAGAAAATACCCAGGTGGCCACGAGCAGTACGTC.

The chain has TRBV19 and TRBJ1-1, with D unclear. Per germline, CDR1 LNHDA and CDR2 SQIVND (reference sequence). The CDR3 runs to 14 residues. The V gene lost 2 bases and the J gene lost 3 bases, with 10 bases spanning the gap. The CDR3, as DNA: TGTGCCAGTAGTATATTGGACTCTGACACTGAAGCTTTCTTT. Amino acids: CASSILDSDTEAFF.

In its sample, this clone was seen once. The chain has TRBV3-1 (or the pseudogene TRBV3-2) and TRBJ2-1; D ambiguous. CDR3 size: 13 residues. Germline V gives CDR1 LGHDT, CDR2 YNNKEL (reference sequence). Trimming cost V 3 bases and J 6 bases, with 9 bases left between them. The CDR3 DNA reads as TGTGCCAGCAGCCAGAGACTTTTCAATGAGCAGTTCTTC. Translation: CASSQRLFNEQFF.

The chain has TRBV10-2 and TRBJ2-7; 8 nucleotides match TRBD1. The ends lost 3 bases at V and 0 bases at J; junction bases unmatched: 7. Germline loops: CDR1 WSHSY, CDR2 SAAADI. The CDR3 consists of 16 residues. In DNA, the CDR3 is TGCGCCAGCAGTGATCAGACAGGGGAGAGCTCCTACGAGCAGTACGTC. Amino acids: CASSDQTGESSYEQYV.

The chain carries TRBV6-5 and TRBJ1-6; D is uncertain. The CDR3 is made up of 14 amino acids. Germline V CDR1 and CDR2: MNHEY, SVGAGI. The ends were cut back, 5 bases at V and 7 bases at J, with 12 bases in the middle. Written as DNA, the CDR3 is TGTGCCAGCAGTACCCAGATAGCAAATTCACCCCTCCACTTT. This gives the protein CASSTQIANSPLHF.

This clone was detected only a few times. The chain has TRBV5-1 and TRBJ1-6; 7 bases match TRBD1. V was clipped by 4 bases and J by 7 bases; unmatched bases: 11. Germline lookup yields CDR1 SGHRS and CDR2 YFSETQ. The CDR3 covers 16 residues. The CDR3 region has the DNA TGCGCCAGCAGCCGTACAGGGGAAAAATACAATTCACCCCTCCACTTT. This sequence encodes CASSRTGEKYNSPLHF.

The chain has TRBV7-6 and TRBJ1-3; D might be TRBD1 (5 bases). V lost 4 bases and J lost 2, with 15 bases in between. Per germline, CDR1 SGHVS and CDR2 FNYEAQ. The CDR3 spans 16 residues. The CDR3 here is CASSSLTGRTGNTIYF. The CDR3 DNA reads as TGTGCCAGCAGCTCCCTCACAGGTCGCACTGGAAACACCATATATTTT.

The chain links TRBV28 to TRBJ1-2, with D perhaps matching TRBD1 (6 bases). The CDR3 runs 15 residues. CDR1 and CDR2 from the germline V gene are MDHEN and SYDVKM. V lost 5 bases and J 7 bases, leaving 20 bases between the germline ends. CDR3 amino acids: CASSGPGGGRAGYTF. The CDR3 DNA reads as TGTGCCAGCAGTGGACCCGGCGGGGGGCGGGCTGGCTACACCTTC.

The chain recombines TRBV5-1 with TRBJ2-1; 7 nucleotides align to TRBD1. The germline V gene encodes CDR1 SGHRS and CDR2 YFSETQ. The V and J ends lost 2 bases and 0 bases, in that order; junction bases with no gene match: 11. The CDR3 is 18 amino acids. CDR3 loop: CASSFFLPGQSSYNEQFF. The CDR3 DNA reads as TGCGCCAGCAGCTTTTTCCTACCGGGACAGAGCTCCTACAATGAGCAGTTCTTC.

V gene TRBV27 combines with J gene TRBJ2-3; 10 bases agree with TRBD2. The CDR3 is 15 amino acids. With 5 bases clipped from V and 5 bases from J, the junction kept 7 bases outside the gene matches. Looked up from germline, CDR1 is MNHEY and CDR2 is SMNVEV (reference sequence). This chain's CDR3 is CASSLFGLAEDTQYF. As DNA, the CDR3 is TGTGCCAGCAGTCTGTTTGGACTAGCGGAAGATACGCAGTATTTT.

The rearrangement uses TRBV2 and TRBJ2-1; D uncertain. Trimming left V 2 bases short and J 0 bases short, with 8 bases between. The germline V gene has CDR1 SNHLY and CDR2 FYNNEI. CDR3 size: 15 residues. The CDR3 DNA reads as TGTGCCAGCAGTGAATTGACAAGCTCCTACAATGAGCAGTTCTTC. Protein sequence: CASSELTSSYNEQFF.

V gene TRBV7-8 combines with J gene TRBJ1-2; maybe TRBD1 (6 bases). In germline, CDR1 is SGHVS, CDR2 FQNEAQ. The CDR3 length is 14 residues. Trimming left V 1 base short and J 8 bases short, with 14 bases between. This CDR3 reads CASSLGPGTGGYTF. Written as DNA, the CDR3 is TGTGCCAGCAGCTTAGGGCCGGGTACAGGGGGCTACACCTTC.

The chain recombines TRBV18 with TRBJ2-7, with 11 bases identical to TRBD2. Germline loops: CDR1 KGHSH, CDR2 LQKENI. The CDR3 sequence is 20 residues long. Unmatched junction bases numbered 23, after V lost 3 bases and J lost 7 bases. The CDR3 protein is CASSPPTTSGGSLVYLEQYF. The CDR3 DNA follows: TGTGCCAGCTCACCCCCTACCACTAGCGGGGGATCTCTCGTTTATTTGGAGCAGTACTTC.